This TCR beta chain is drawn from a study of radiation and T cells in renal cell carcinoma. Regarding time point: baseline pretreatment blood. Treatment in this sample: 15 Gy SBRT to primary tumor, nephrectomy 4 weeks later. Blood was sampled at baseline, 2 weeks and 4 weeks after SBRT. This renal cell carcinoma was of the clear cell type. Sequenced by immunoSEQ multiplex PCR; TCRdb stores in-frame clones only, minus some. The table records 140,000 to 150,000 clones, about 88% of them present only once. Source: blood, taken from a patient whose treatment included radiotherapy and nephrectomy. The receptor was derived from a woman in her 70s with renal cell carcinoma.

CDR3 nucleotides: TGTGCCTGGAGGGACAGACCCTATGGCTACACCTTC. Its translation is CAWRDRPYGYTF. The chain couples TRBV30 to TRBJ1-2, with a weak D call TRBD1 (6 bases). The CDR3 sequence is 12 residues long. Per the germline V gene, CDR1 is GTSNPN and CDR2 is SVGIG (reference sequence). Trimming stripped 3 bases from V and 4 bases from J, with 9 bases between.